This TCR beta chain comes out of a study of blood T cell repertoires in COVID-19. As for the study in general: Specimens from acute and convalescent COVID-19 originated in the United States, Italy and Spain. T cells, B-cell-depleted T cells, or PBMCs supplied cDNA or gDNA.

The authors' processing: Amplified reference gene primers provided the basis for estimating nucleated cell counts. Sequencing used immunoSEQ multiplex PCR; TCRdb keeps in-frame clones, though not all of them. D and trimming come from the DNA, and the V and J calls and clone size come from that table. The sample has 300,000 to 400,000 clones; about 86% are singletons. Sequenced material: peripheral blood. The source of this sequence is a woman in her fifties or sixties with COVID-19, enrolled during active disease.

DNA of the CDR3: TGTGCCAGCAGCTTAGAGGTTAGACAGTTCGATGGCTACACCTTC. Its protein is CASSLEVRQFDGYTF. The chain recombines TRBV7-9 with TRBJ1-2; D is possibly TRBD1 (5 bases). Germline V gives CDR1 SEHNR, CDR2 FQNEAQ (reference sequence). The V and J ends lost 1 base and 6 bases respectively, with 15 bases between them. The CDR3 has 15 amino acids.